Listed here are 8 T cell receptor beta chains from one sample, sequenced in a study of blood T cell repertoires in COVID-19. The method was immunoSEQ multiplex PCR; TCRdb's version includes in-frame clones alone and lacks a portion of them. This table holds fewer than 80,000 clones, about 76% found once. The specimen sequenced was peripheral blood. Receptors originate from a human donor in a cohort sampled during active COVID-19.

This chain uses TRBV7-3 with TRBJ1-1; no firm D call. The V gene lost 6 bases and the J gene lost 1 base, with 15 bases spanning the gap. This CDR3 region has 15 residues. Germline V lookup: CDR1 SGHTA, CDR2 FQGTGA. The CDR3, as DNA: TGTGCCAGCAGACCAGGTATAGGAGGGAACACTGAAGCTTTCTTT. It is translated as CASRPGIGGNTEAFF. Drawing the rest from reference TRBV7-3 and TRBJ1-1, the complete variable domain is GAGVSQTPSNKVTEKGKYVELRCDPISGHTALYWYRQSLGQGPEFLIYFQGTGAADDSGLPNDRFFAVRPEGSVSTLKIQRTERGDSAVYLCASRPGIGGNTEAFFGQGTRLTVV.

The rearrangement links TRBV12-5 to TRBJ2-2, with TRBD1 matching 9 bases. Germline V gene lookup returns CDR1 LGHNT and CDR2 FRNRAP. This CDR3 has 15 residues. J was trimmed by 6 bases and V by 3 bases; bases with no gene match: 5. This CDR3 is CASGFRTGASGELFF. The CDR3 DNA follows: TGTGCTAGTGGTTTTCGGACAGGGGCTTCCGGGGAGCTGTTTTTT.

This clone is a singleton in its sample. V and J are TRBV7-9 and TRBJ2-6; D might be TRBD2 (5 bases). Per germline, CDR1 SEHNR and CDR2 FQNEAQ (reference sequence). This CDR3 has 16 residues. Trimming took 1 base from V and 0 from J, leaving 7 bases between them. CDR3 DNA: TGTGCCAGCAGCTTAGACGGGATCTCTGGGGCCAACGTCCTGACTTTC. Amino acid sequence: CASSLDGISGANVLTF.

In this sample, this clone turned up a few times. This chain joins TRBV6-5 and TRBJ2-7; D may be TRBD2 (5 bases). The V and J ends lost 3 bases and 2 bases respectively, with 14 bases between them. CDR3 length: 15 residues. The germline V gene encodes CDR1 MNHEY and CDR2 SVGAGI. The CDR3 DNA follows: TGTGCCAGCAGTTATTGGGCTAGCCGAACCTACGAGCAGTACTTC. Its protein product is CASSYWASRTYEQYF.

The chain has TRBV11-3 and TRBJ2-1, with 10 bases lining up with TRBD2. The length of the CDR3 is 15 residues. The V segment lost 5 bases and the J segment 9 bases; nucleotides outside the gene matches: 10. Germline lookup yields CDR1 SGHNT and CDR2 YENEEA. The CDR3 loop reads CASSKKAGGVSEQFF. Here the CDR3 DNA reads TGTGCCAGCAGCAAAAAAGCGGGGGGGGTCAGTGAGCAGTTCTTC.

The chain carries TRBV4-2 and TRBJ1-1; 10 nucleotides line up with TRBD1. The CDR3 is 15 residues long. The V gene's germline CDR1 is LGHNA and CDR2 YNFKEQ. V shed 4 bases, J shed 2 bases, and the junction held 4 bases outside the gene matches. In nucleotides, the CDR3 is TGTGCCAGCAGCCGAGGACAGGGGGTAAACACTGAAGCTTTCTTT. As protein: CASSRGQGVNTEAFF.

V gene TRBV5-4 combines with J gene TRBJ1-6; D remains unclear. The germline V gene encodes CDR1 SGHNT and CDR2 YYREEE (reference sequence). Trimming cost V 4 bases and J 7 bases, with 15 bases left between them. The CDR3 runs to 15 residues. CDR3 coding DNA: TGTGCCAGCAGCCCCAGCAGGTTTGGCAATTCACCCCTCCACTTT. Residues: CASSPSRFGNSPLHF.

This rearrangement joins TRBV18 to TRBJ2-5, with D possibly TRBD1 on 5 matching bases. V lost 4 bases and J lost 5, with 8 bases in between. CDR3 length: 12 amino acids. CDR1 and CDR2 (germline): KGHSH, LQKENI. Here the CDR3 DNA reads TGTGCCAGCTCACTAAAGGGGGAGACCCAGTACTTC. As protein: CASSLKGETQYF.